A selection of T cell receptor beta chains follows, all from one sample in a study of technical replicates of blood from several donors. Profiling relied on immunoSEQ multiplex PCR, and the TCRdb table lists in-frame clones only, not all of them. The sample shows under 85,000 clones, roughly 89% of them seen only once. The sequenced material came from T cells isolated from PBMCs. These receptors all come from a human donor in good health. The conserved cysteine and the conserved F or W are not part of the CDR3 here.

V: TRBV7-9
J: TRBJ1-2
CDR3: ASSPGTIYGYT

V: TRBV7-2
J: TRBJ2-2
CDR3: ASSPYLRVNTGELF

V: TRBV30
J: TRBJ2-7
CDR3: AWSQYEQY

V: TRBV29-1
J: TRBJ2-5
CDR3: SVESHGGTEETQY

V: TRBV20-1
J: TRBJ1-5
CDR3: SATAAGPQH

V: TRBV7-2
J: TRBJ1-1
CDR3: ASSSIKGGRNTEAF

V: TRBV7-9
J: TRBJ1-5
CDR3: ASRMDTDSNQPQH

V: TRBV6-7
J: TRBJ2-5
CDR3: ASSYGVARTDQETQY

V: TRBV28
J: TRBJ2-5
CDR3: ASKKGGYRGETQY

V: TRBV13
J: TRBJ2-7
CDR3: ASSWGSSGSPREQY

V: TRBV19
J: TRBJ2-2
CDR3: ASTGGAGPGELF

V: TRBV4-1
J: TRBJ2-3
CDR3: ASSQVKIAGGRTDTQY

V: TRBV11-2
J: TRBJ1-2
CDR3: ASSLESGNYGYT

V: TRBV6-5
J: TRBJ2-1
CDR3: ASTRGNEQF

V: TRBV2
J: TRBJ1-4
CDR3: ASRDGQGKEKLF

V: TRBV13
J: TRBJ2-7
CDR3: ASSLLQARYEQY

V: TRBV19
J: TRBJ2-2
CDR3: ASTPGYRELF

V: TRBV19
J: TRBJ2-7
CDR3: ASSIDPGGHLSYEQY

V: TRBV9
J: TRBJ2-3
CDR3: ASSPQKGDITDTQY

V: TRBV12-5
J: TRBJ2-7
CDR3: ASGLALPGLRDEQY

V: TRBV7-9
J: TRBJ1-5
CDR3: ASSLGARHSNQPQH

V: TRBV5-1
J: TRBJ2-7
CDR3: ASSRRYGVDEQY

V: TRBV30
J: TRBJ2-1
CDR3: AWSAGMAGLSYNEQF

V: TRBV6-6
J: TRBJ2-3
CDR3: ASSYEGSQDTQY

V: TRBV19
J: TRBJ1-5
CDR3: ASSSPYRELNQPQH

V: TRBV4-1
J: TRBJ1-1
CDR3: ASSPYQSGLTEAF

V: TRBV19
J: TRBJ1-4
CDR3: ATLTATNEKLF

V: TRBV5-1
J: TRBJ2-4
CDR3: ASSLALPIEPKNIQY

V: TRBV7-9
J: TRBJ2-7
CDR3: ASSFQDYEQY

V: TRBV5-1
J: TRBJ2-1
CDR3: ASSLGLAGGIYNEQF

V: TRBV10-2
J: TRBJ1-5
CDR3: ASREAPRDQPQH

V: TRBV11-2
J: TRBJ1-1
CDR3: ASSFSLAGGTEAF

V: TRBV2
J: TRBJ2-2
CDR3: ASSTSGRSTNTGELF

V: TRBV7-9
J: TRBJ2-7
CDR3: ASSLELSRSGRAGEQY

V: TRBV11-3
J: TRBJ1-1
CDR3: ASSLYQDRELAF